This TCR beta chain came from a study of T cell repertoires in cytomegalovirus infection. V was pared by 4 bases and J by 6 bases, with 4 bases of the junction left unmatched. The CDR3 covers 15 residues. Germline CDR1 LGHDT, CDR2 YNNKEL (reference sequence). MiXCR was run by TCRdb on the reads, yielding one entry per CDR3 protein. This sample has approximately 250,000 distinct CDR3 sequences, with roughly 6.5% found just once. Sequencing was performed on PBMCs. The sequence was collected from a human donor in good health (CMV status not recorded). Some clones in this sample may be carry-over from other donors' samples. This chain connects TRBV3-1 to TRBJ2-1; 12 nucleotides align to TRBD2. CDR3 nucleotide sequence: TGTGCCAGCAGCCCGACGACTAGCGGGAGCAATGAGCAGTTCTTC. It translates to CASSPTTSGSNEQFF.